This is a list of T cell receptor beta chains from one sample in a study of neoadjuvant anti-PD-1 for oral cavity cancer. This table comes from immunoSEQ multiplex PCR, and its TCRdb copy is limited to in-frame clones, with some not included. The sample has around 13,000 clones, 73% seen once. The sample in question was PBMCs, obtained after nivolumab (anti-PD-1) treatment. Receptors were obtained from a person aged 35-79 years with oral cavity squamous cell carcinoma. Both conserved end residues are part of each CDR3. A D gene is named only where the DNA matches it firmly. Some rows mark clone size as missing; the rest say once, few, many or name a class of expanded clone.

CSAPDYGYTF	TGCAGTGCGCCGGACTATGGCTACACCTTC	TRBJ1-2	NA	TRBV20-1	NA
CASSEQGNYGYTF	TGTGCCAGCAGTGAGCAGGGGAACTATGGCTACACCTTC	TRBJ1-2	NA	TRBV2	NA
CASSSGQVNTEAFF	TGCGCCAGCAGTTCGGGACAGGTGAACACTGAAGCTTTCTTT	TRBJ1-1	TRBD1	TRBV10-2	NA
CAWSEGQLNQPQHF	TGTGCCTGGAGCGAGGGACAGCTAAATCAGCCCCAGCATTTT	TRBJ1-5	TRBD1	TRBV30	once
CASSRGGRETQYF	TGTGCCAGCAGCCGGGGGGGAAGGGAGACCCAGTACTTC	TRBJ2-5	TRBD2	TRBV13	once
CASKKAEHEQYF	TGTGCCAGCAAGAAAGCGGAACACGAGCAGTACTTC	TRBJ2-7	NA	TRBV6-6	NA
CASSLARDRGFANEKLFF	TGTGCCAGCAGCTTGGCCCGGGACAGGGGGTTTGCTAATGAAAAACTGTTTTTT	TRBJ1-4	TRBD1	TRBV5-5	NA
CSVEEGSGNTIYF	TGCAGCGTTGAAGAGGGGTCTGGAAACACCATATATTTT	TRBJ1-3	NA	TRBV29-1	NA
CASSHSLFGPGGGEQFF	TGTGCCAGCAGCCATAGTCTTTTTGGACCTGGAGGCGGTGAGCAGTTCTTC	TRBJ2-1	NA	TRBV7-9	NA
CASSPGRYNEQFF	TGTGCCAGCAGCCCTGGACGCTACAATGAGCAGTTCTTC	TRBJ2-1	NA	TRBV7-8	NA
CASTPGGNTEAFF	TGTGCCAGCACCCCGGGGGGGAACACTGAAGCTTTCTTT	TRBJ1-1	NA	TRBV7-9	once
CASSRQGANTGELFF	TGCGCCAGCAGCCGACAGGGGGCGAACACCGGGGAGCTGTTTTTT	TRBJ2-2	TRBD1	TRBV5-1	NA
CSTSSGTGEQFF	TGCAGCACGTCTAGCGGGACGGGTGAGCAGTTCTTC	TRBJ2-1	TRBD2	TRBV29-1	NA
CASSQVLGGRPGTGELFF	TGTGCCAGCAGCCAAGTACTGGGCGGGAGGCCGGGGACCGGGGAGCTGTTTTTT	TRBJ2-2	TRBD2	TRBV4-2	NA
CASSLTIPTGYTIYGYTF	TGTGCCAGCAGTCTGACAATACCTACAGGGTATACGATCTATGGCTACACCTTC	TRBJ1-2	NA	TRBV28	NA
CAISERGGPDNEQFF	TGTGCCATCAGTGAGCGAGGCGGACCGGACAATGAGCAGTTCTTC	TRBJ2-1	NA	TRBV10-3	NA
CASSLSGQIQETQYF	TGTGCCAGCAGCTTAAGCGGACAGATCCAAGAGACCCAGTACTTC	TRBJ2-5	NA	TRBV7-9	NA
CASSYEQYF	TGCGCCAGCAGCTACGAGCAGTACTTC	TRBJ2-7	NA	TRBV5-1	NA
CAGIAGVGSYEQYF	TGTGCCGGCATAGCGGGAGTGGGGTCCTACGAGCAGTACTTC	TRBJ2-7	TRBD2	TRBV30	NA
CASREIHGQYF	TGTGCCAGCAGAGAGATCCATGGGCAGTACTTC	TRBJ2-7	NA	TRBV6-1	NA
CASSRGDGNQPQHF	TGTGCCAGCAGTAGGGGGGACGGCAATCAGCCCCAGCATTTT	TRBJ1-5	NA	TRBV6-5	few
CASSRPVETQYF	TGTGCCAGCAGCAGACCCGTGGAGACCCAGTACTTC	TRBJ2-5	NA	TRBV7-6	NA
CASSFPGQGLNTEAFF	TGTGCCAGCAGTTTCCCGGGACAGGGTCTCAACACTGAAGCTTTCTTT	TRBJ1-1	TRBD1	TRBV6-6	NA
CATSRDKGAPGDTQYF	TGTGCCACCAGCAGAGATAAAGGGGCCCCTGGAGATACGCAGTATTTT	TRBJ2-3	NA	TRBV15	NA
CASSRDNNNEQFF	TGCGCCAGCAGCCGGGACAACAACAATGAGCAGTTCTTC	TRBJ2-1	NA	TRBV5-1	NA
CASSSPHRALGEQYF	TGTGCCAGCAGCTCACCCCACAGGGCCCTCGGGGAGCAGTACTTC	TRBJ2-7	NA	TRBV5-6	NA
CASSSRGIAYEQYF	TGTGCCAGCAGCTCTCGCGGTATAGCCTACGAGCAGTACTTC	TRBJ2-7	NA	TRBV7-9	NA
CASSEIGVSGRSVGELFF	TGTGCCAGCAGTGAAATCGGGGTTAGCGGGAGATCGGTCGGGGAGCTGTTTTTT	TRBJ2-2	TRBD2	TRBV6-1	NA
CATSLGNTEAFF	TGTGCCACTTCGCTAGGGAACACTGAAGCTTTCTTT	TRBJ1-1	NA	TRBV19	NA
CASSFRLYEQYF	TGTGCCAGCAGTTTTAGACTGTACGAGCAGTACTTC	TRBJ2-7	NA	TRBV28	NA
CASSEAGLAGFNEQFF	TGTGCCAGCAGTGAAGCGGGCCTAGCGGGTTTCAATGAGCAGTTCTTC	TRBJ2-1	TRBD2	TRBV6-1	once
CASSDPQPQHF	TGTGCCAGCAGTGACCCGCAGCCCCAGCATTTT	TRBJ1-5	NA	TRBV6-1	once
CASRTGLAGDLSNNEQFF	TGCGCCAGCAGGACGGGACTAGCGGGAGATCTTTCTAACAATGAGCAGTTCTTC	TRBJ2-1	TRBD2	TRBV10-2	NA
CASSPTRGTRPGIQYF	TGCGCCAGCAGCCCCACCCGCGGGACTCGGCCCGGCATTCAGTACTTC	TRBJ2-4	NA	TRBV5-1	NA
CASSPQGGSQETQYF	TGTGCCAGCAGCCCCCAGGGGGGCTCTCAAGAGACCCAGTACTTC	TRBJ2-5	NA	TRBV7-6	NA
CAWTKLSTDTQYF	TGTGCCTGGACCAAGTTAAGCACAGATACGCAGTATTTT	TRBJ2-3	NA	TRBV30	NA
CASSIRTQETQYF	TGTGCCAGTAGTATTCGGACCCAAGAGACCCAGTACTTC	TRBJ2-5	NA	TRBV19	NA
CASSVLYTGMNTEAFF	TGTGCCAGCAGCGTGCTTTATACAGGCATGAACACTGAAGCTTTCTTT	TRBJ1-1	NA	TRBV5-5	NA
CASSLGVAGYTF	TGTGCCAGCAGCTTAGGCGTGGCCGGCTACACCTTC	TRBJ1-2	NA	TRBV7-9	NA
CAWRSTGVNTEAFF	TGTGCCTGGAGATCGACAGGGGTGAACACTGAAGCTTTCTTT	TRBJ1-1	TRBD1	TRBV30	NA
CASSEGRRLGSDEKLFF	TGTGCCAGCAGTGAGGGCCGTCGGTTAGGGTCCGATGAAAAACTGTTTTTT	TRBJ1-4	NA	TRBV6-1	NA
CASSRLGSGSSFEQFF	TGCGCCAGCAGCCGCCTGGGGAGCGGGAGCTCGTTTGAGCAGTTCTTC	TRBJ2-1	TRBD2	TRBV5-1	NA
CASSTTPIRPSYNEQFF	TGTGCCAGCAGCACCACTCCGATACGTCCATCCTACAATGAGCAGTTCTTC	TRBJ2-1	NA	TRBV11-2	NA
CASSSVGQRGSYEQYF	TGTGCCAGCAGTTCCGTCGGCCAGCGGGGCTCCTACGAGCAGTACTTC	TRBJ2-7	TRBD2	TRBV28	few